This is a list of T cell receptor beta chains from one sample in a study of blood T cell repertoires in COVID-19. The protocol was immunoSEQ multiplex PCR, while the TCRdb copy is restricted to in-frame clones and leaves out a portion. The data hold about 150,000 clones, with roughly nine tenths observed a single time. Sequences were obtained from peripheral blood. The receptors were gathered from a woman aged 70 to 79 with acute or convalescent COVID-19. Both conserved end residues are part of each CDR3. The D gene is left open where the match is weak. Clone size, where shown, is once, few, many, or a class for clones that have expanded.

>TRBV2|-|-|TRBJ1-2
CASRAGQESDYTF
TGTGCCAGCAGGGCGGGGCAGGAGTCGGACTACACCTTC
>TRBV5-1|-|TRBD2|TRBJ2-5
CASSLEGGQETQYF
TGCGCCAGCAGCTTGGAGGGAGGGCAAGAGACCCAGTACTTC
>TRBV11-2|-|-|TRBJ1-6
CASSLDLISAQTTYNSPLHF
TGTGCCAGCAGCTTAGATTTAATTAGTGCACAGACTACTTATAATTCACCCCTCCACTTT
>TRBV11-2|-|-|TRBJ1-6
CASSLVPRSPLHF
TGTGCCAGCAGCTTGGTGCCGAGATCACCCCTCCACTTT
>TRBV30|-|TRBD2|TRBJ2-1
CAWSVQISGASYNEQFF
TGTGCCTGGAGTGTACAGATTAGCGGGGCCTCCTACAATGAGCAGTTCTTC
>TRBV2|-|-|TRBJ1-1
CASFKDTALNTEAFF
TGTGCCAGCTTCAAGGACACTGCTTTGAACACTGAAGCTTTCTTT
>TRBV27|-|-|TRBJ2-5
CASADRGKETQYF
TGTGCCAGCGCTGATAGGGGGAAAGAGACCCAGTACTTC
>TRBV19|-|TRBD2|TRBJ2-3
CASSRTSGSVADTQYF
TGTGCCAGTAGTAGGACTAGCGGGAGTGTGGCAGATACGCAGTATTTT
>TRBV12-2|-|-|TRBJ1-4
CASRLAGTGGPTNEKLFF
TGTGCAAGTCGCTTAGCGGGGACAGGGGGACCAACTAATGAAAAACTGTTTTTT
>TRBV2|-|-|TRBJ1-4
CASSVQGTNEKLFF
TGTGCCAGCAGTGTACAGGGCACTAATGAAAAACTGTTTTTT
>TRBV7-3|-|-|TRBJ1-1
CASSLSAGVTEAFF
TGTGCCAGCAGCTTAAGCGCGGGGGTGACTGAAGCTTTCTTT
>TRBV6-5|-|TRBD1|TRBJ1-5
CASGQGTNNQPQHF
TGTGCCAGCGGACAGGGGACCAACAATCAGCCCCAGCATTTT
>TRBV18|-|TRBD1|TRBJ1-2
CASSPSVPGGYGYTF
TGTGCCAGCTCACCATCAGTCCCAGGGGGGTATGGCTACACCTTC
>TRBV6-1|-|-|TRBJ2-3
CASSTPTGLTDTQYF
TGTGCCAGCAGCACACCCACAGGTTTGACAGATACGCAGTATTTT
>TRBV28|-|TRBD1|TRBJ1-2
CASSLGQGGYGYTF
TGTGCCAGCAGTCTTGGACAGGGAGGTTATGGCTACACCTTC
>TRBV21-1|once|-|TRBJ2-3
CASSKGSHLGTDTQYF
TGTGCCAGCAGCAAAGGTAGTCACCTCGGCACAGATACGCAGTATTTT
>TRBV28|-|-|TRBJ2-2
CASRTLGGELFF
TGTGCCTCGAGAACCTTGGGGGGAGAGCTGTTTTTT
>TRBV6-5|-|-|TRBJ2-7
CAGHRVRAYEQYF
TGTGCCGGACACAGGGTTCGGGCCTACGAGCAGTACTTC
>TRBV2|few|-|TRBJ1-4
CASSEARTRTSNEKLFF
TGTGCCAGCAGTGAGGCGCGGACACGTACCTCTAATGAAAAACTGTTTTTT
>TRBV30|-|TRBD1|TRBJ1-4
CAWSYTTGGDEKLFF
TGTGCCTGGAGCTATACGACAGGGGGCGATGAAAAACTGTTTTTT
>TRBV27|once|TRBD1|TRBJ1-2
CASTPTGGYGYTF
TGTGCCAGCACCCCCACAGGGGGCTATGGCTACACCTTC
>TRBV4-3|-|TRBD1|TRBJ1-6
CASSPTGNNSPLHF
TGCGCCAGCAGCCCGACAGGGAATAATTCACCCCTCCACTTT
>TRBV7-8|once|-|TRBJ1-6
CASSLGGGDTASPLHF
TGTGCCAGCAGCTTAGGGGGGGGCGACACAGCGTCACCCCTCCACTTT
>TRBV5-6|few|TRBD2|TRBJ2-3
CASSWEAGVVNTQYF
TGTGCCAGCAGCTGGGAGGCGGGGGTGGTAAATACGCAGTATTTT
>TRBV19|-|TRBD1|TRBJ2-3
CASSILGQGADTQYF
TGTGCCAGTAGTATCTTGGGACAGGGTGCAGATACGCAGTATTTT
>TRBV18|-|TRBD1|TRBJ1-1
CASSPGQGGAFF
TGTGCCAGCTCCCCGGGACAGGGGGGAGCTTTCTTT
>TRBV6-5|-|TRBD2|TRBJ2-7
CASSSLAGGPVYEQYF
TGTGCCAGCAGTTCATTAGCGGGAGGGCCGGTGTACGAGCAGTACTTC
>TRBV7-9|few|TRBD1|TRBJ1-2
CASSFGTGTHYGYTF
TGTGCCAGCAGCTTCGGGACAGGGACGCATTATGGCTACACCTTC
>TRBV6-2/TRBV6-3|-|-|TRBJ1-2
CASSSGQKDGYTF
TGTGCCAGCAGCTCAGGACAGAAGGATGGCTACACCTTC
>TRBV6-5|few|TRBD2|TRBJ2-3
CASGAGVSTDTQYF
TGTGCCAGCGGAGCGGGAGTCTCCACAGATACGCAGTATTTT
>TRBV19|once|TRBD2|TRBJ2-1
CASSDFTSGGNEQFF
TGTGCCAGTAGTGATTTCACTAGCGGGGGGAATGAGCAGTTCTTC
>TRBV5-1|-|-|TRBJ2-5
CASSSDPKREETQYF
TGCGCCAGCAGCTCGGACCCTAAGCGGGAAGAGACCCAGTACTTC
>TRBV5-1|-|-|TRBJ2-1
CASSSQYRGGYNEQFF
TGCGCCAGCAGCTCGCAATACAGGGGAGGCTACAATGAGCAGTTCTTC
>TRBV23-1|-|-|TRBJ1-5
CASSQSDDRLYSNQPQHF
TGCGCCAGCAGTCAATCGGATGACAGGCTCTATAGCAATCAGCCCCAGCATTTT
>TRBV28|-|-|TRBJ2-3
CASTPGGAHTDTQYF
TGTGCCAGCACTCCTGGGGGGGCCCACACAGATACGCAGTATTTT
>TRBV19|-|-|TRBJ1-5
CASSIYRAQNQPQHF
TGTGCCAGTAGTATTTACAGGGCCCAGAATCAGCCCCAGCATTTT
>TRBV7-8|-|-|TRBJ2-7
CASSLGGHYEQYF
TGTGCCAGCAGCTTAGGCGGACACTACGAGCAGTACTTC
>TRBV6-2/TRBV6-3|-|TRBD2|TRBJ2-1
CASSSTRAGGFYFF
TGTGCCAGCAGCTCTACCCGGGCGGGGGGATTTTATTTCTTC
>TRBV19|-|TRBD1|TRBJ1-3
CASSKGGNSGNTIYF
TGTGCCAGTAGTAAAGGGGGCAACTCTGGAAACACCATATATTTT
>TRBV18|-|TRBD2|TRBJ2-7
CASSRREGIDEQYF
TGTGCCAGCTCCCGCAGGGAGGGGATCGACGAGCAGTACTTC
>TRBV7-2|-|TRBD1|TRBJ1-2
CASSLQGANYGYTF
TGTGCCAGCAGCTTACAGGGGGCGAACTATGGCTACACCTTC
>TRBV28|-|-|TRBJ1-5
CASSPLRAGQPQHF
TGTGCCAGCAGCCCCCTCAGGGCTGGTCAGCCCCAGCATTTT
>TRBV6-1|-|-|TRBJ1-1
CASSEAVTGAFF
TGTGCCAGCAGTGAAGCGGTAACAGGTGCTTTCTTT
>TRBV21-1|once|-|TRBJ1-5
CASIPGTAKGSNQPQHF
TGTGCCAGCATCCCGGGGACAGCAAAAGGTAGCAATCAGCCCCAGCATTTT
>TRBV4-1|-|TRBD2|TRBJ2-3
CASSQTSGTDTQYF
TGCGCCAGCAGCCAAACTAGCGGGACAGATACGCAGTATTTT
>TRBV4-2|-|TRBD1|TRBJ1-5
CASSQAGNRGEGQPQHF
TGTGCCAGCAGCCAAGCAGGCAACAGGGGTGAGGGTCAGCCCCAGCATTTT
>TRBV9|-|TRBD2|TRBJ2-3
CASSVPGGSLSTDTQYF
TGTGCCAGCAGCGTCCCCGGCGGGAGTCTTTCCACAGATACGCAGTATTTT
>TRBV6-2/TRBV6-3|-|-|TRBJ2-2
CASSFWGDHGELFF
TGTGCCAGCAGTTTTTGGGGAGATCACGGGGAGCTGTTTTTT
>TRBV20-1|few|-|TRBJ1-5
CSASSLSRPQHF
TGCAGTGCTAGTTCTCTTTCTAGGCCCCAGCATTTT
>TRBV4-1|-|TRBD1|TRBJ1-1
CASSHTSRDRGPRDTEAFF
TGCGCCAGCAGCCATACCAGCCGGGACAGGGGGCCGAGGGACACTGAAGCTTTCTTT
>TRBV11-2|-|-|TRBJ2-5
CASSSRVAQYF
TGTGCCAGCAGCTCCAGGGTGGCCCAGTACTTC
>TRBV6-5|-|-|TRBJ1-2
CASSLLRSLVYGYTF
TGTGCCAGCAGCCTATTGCGGTCCCTTGTTTATGGCTACACCTTC
>TRBV2|once|TRBD2|TRBJ2-1
CASIPTSGSYNEQFF
TGTGCCAGCATTCCGACTAGCGGGAGTTACAATGAGCAGTTCTTC
>TRBV27|-|-|TRBJ1-1
CASSLFALQNQNTEAFF
TGTGCCAGCAGTTTATTCGCCTTACAGAATCAGAACACTGAAGCTTTCTTT
>TRBV5-1|-|TRBD1|TRBJ2-7
CASSPGQTDEQYF
TGCGCCAGCAGCCCGGGACAGACAGACGAGCAGTACTTC
>TRBV19|once|-|TRBJ2-3
CASSLMGGDTQYF
TGTGCCAGTAGCTTAATGGGAGGAGATACGCAGTATTTT